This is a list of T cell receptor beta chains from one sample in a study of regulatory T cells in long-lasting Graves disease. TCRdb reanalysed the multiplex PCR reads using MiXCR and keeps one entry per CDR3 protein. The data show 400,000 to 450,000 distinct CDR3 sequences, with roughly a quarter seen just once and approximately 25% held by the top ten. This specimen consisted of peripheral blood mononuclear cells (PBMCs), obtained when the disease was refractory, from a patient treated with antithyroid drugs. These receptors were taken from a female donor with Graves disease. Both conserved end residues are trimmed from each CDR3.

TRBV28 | ASSLPGVQTYEQY
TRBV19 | ASSIMTANTEAF
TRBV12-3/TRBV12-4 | ASSFQGLNTEAF
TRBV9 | ASSVAQGGYEQY
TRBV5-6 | ASTPGPGANVLT
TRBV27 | ASRPAWGLGETQY
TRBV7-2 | AGSLGVGSGSISYEQY
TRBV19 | ASSQGLPRGGTEAF
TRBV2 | ASSPKGLIAAKNIQY
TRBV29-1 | SVQIGRNYGYT
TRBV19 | ASSNQGGDTEAF
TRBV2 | ASRTGGGNEKLF
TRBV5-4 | ASSLEIGMNTEAF
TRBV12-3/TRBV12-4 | ASSNRVSGNTEAF
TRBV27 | ASSLSGEGYT
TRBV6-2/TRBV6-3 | ASSYDVGVPYEQY
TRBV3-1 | ASSQDYQETQY
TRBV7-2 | ASSLVVVAGEQY
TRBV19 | ASSSQTGGNEKLF
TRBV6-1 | ASKRGQASYEQY
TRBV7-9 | ASRSTRDSISKY
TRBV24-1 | ATSDSRTGKTYGYT
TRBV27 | ASSPLQEPLAKNIQY
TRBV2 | ASSEPGANVLT
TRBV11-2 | ASSLAFVVPWWSTDTQY
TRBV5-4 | ASSLTRRTNTGELF
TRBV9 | ASSGTGVKNTEAF
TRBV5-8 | ASSRGRTSGQETQY
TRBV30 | AWSAGKAQH
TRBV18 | ASSPPGPGNYEQY
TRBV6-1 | ASSGGQGLYQPQH
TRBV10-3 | AISERGSEQY
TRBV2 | ASVDKREGRYNEQF
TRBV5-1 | ASSRGGNLAYEQY
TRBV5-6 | ASSLAGLADSSYEQY
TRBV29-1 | SVDAAGAGEQY
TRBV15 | ATQPGFTNEKLF
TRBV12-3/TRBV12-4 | ASSLVVSPNYGYT
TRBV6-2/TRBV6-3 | ASSYSGQTITGELF
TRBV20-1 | SARDRGPRGIYEQY
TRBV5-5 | ASSFRATGELF
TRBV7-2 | ASSLPTTHEQY
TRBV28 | ASSFPGGTGGGWPQH
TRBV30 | AWSEGQRLNEKLF
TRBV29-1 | SVGGSTYERY
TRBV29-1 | SVERQVNTEAF
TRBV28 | ASSSPGLAVWEQY
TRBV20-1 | SARGVQGSGANVLT
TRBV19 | ASSLTSSGQPQH
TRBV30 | AWKKQYGAQETQY
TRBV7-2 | ASSLVEGAQETQY
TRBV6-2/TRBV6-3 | ASSYGVGVFRTGELF
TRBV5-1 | ASSSKTSGRGDTQY
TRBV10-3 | AISERDRVGYEQY
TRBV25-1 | ASSEFQMISGPTQY